This T cell receptor (beta chain) is drawn from a study of cytomegalovirus exposure and HLA in healthy donors. Of note for this clone: Its specificity is unknown.

V lost 2 bases and J 8 bases, leaving 7 bases between the germline ends. Germline CDR1 is KGHSH and CDR2 is LQKENI. There are 12 residues in the CDR3. Participants comprised healthy donors of bone marrow. A multiplex PCR was run with 60 Vbeta primers and 13 Jbeta primers. The protocol was immunoSEQ multiplex PCR, while the TCRdb copy is restricted to in-frame clones and leaves out a portion. This sample's table reports 100,000 to 150,000 clones. Notes on the study in general: Most TCR sequences were seen very rarely across donors, but some public TCRs occurred in many. Links to common viral pathogens appeared, in a later analysis, for several of the most significant clusters.

The sample consisted of PBMCs. This rearrangement joins TRBV18 to TRBJ2-1; D unclear. This TCR was sampled from a man aged 18 to 30 in good health and CMV-seronegative. The CDR3 here is CASSPLRDEQFF. The CDR3, as DNA: TGTGCCAGCTCACCATTACGAGATGAGCAGTTCTTC.